The rows below give T cell receptor beta chains drawn from one sample of a study of control samples from healthy donors and cancer patients. The method was immunoSEQ multiplex PCR; TCRdb's version includes in-frame clones alone and lacks a portion of them. The sample holds about 120,000 clones; about 95% are singletons and the top ten take roughly 4%. The material sequenced was blood. These receptors were collected from a man aged 30 to 45 in good health. CDR3s include the opening cysteine and the closing phenylalanine or tryptophan. A D gene is named only where the DNA matches it firmly. Only some rows state a clone size, as once, few, many or a class for expanded clones.

>.|.|TRBV11-2|TRBJ1-6
CASSLGHRRSSYNSPLHF
TGTGCCAGCAGCTTAGGTCACAGACGGAGCTCCTATAATTCACCCCTCCACTTT
>.|.|TRBV6-5|TRBJ1-4
CASSYSPGSNEKLFF
TGTGCCAGCAGTTACTCCCCAGGTTCTAATGAAAAACTGTTTTTT
>.|.|TRBV18|TRBJ1-2
CASSPPGSYGYTF
TGTGCCAGCTCACCACCCGGCAGCTATGGCTACACCTTC
>.|.|TRBV7-9|TRBJ1-1
CASSLTGSAEAFF
TGTGCCAGCAGCTTAACAGGGTCTGCTGAAGCTTTCTTT
>.|TRBD2|TRBV11-2|TRBJ2-1
CASSSTSGGGNEQFF
TGTGCCAGCAGCTCGACTAGCGGGGGGGGAAATGAGCAGTTCTTC
>.|.|TRBV27|TRBJ2-7
CASGSGGTKIEQYF
TGTGCCAGCGGGAGTGGGGGCACGAAGATCGAGCAGTACTTC
>.|.|TRBV3-1/TRBV3-2|TRBJ1-2
CASSSHRELDYGYTF
TGTGCCAGCAGCTCCCACAGGGAATTGGACTATGGCTACACCTTC
>.|TRBD1|TRBV6-2/TRBV6-3|TRBJ1-1
CASSPRGPYTEAFF
TGTGCCAGCAGTCCCAGGGGGCCCTACACTGAAGCTTTCTTT
>.|.|TRBV7-9|TRBJ1-1
CASSLDAGATEAFF
TGTGCCAGCAGCTTAGATGCAGGGGCGACTGAAGCTTTCTTT
>few|.|TRBV7-2|TRBJ2-7
CASSLTPTAEQYF
TGTGCCAGCAGCTTGACCCCGACGGCGGAGCAGTACTTC
>.|TRBD2|TRBV27|TRBJ2-7
CASSSRGGNEQYF
TGTGCCAGCAGTTCGCGGGGGGGAAACGAGCAGTACTTC
>.|.|TRBV27|TRBJ1-1
CASSLFGMNTEAFF
TGTGCCAGCAGTTTATTTGGGATGAACACTGAAGCTTTCTTT
>.|.|TRBV19|TRBJ1-6
CASSGANNSPLHF
TGTGCCAGTAGCGGGGCTAATAATTCACCCCTCCACTTT
>.|TRBD1|TRBV7-8|TRBJ1-6
CASSLAYRGSSYNSPLHF
TGTGCCAGCAGCTTAGCGTACAGGGGAAGCTCCTATAATTCACCCCTCCACTTT
>.|.|TRBV9|TRBJ2-2
CASGQVNTGELFF
TGTGCCAGCGGACAAGTGAACACCGGGGAGCTGTTTTTT
>once|.|TRBV6-6|TRBJ2-2
CASSYSGGGELFF
TGTGCCAGCAGTTACTCGGGCGGCGGGGAGCTGTTTTTT
>.|TRBD2|TRBV27|TRBJ2-3
CASSTSGGATDTQYF
TGTGCCAGCAGCACTAGCGGGGGGGCAACAGATACGCAGTATTTT
>once|.|TRBV2|TRBJ2-3
CASTGTDTQYF
TGTGCCAGCACAGGGACAGATACGCAGTATTTT
>.|.|TRBV3-1/TRBV3-2|TRBJ2-3
CASSPRGGSTDTQYF
TGTGCCAGCAGCCCCAGGGGGGGAAGCACAGATACGCAGTATTTT
>.|.|TRBV30|TRBJ1-6
CAWKKADRDNSPLHF
TGTGCCTGGAAGAAAGCGGACAGAGATAATTCACCCCTCCACTTT
>.|.|TRBV7-9|TRBJ2-5
CASSSEGTQYF
TGTGCCAGCAGCTCGGAGGGGACCCAGTACTTC
>once|TRBD1|TRBV6-2/TRBV6-3|TRBJ1-5
CASSYRGQINQPQHF
TGTGCCAGCAGTTACCGGGGACAGATCAATCAGCCCCAGCATTTT
>.|TRBD1|TRBV5-6|TRBJ2-7
CASSEQQGYEQYF
TGTGCCAGCAGCGAACAACAGGGGTACGAGCAGTACTTC
>once|.|TRBV9|TRBJ2-1
CASSTSTGNEQFF
TGTGCCAGCAGCACCTCGACGGGCAATGAGCAGTTCTTC
>.|TRBD1|TRBV27|TRBJ2-2
CASSLSITWTGKTGELFF
TGTGCCAGCAGTTTATCGATCACTTGGACAGGCAAAACCGGGGAGCTGTTTTTT
>.|.|TRBV7-8|TRBJ2-7
CASSVEGYEQYF
TGTGCCAGCAGCGTAGAGGGGTACGAGCAGTACTTC
>.|TRBD2|TRBV6-2/TRBV6-3|TRBJ2-2
CASSYYPAGGPATGELFF
TGTGCCAGCAGTTACTATCCAGCGGGGGGGCCGGCCACCGGGGAGCTGTTTTTT
>.|.|TRBV4-2|TRBJ2-2
CASHKENTGELFF
TGTGCCAGCCACAAGGAGAACACCGGGGAGCTGTTTTTT
>.|TRBD1|TRBV3-1/TRBV3-2|TRBJ1-1
CASSPQGMNTEAFF
TGTGCCAGCAGCCCACAGGGGATGAACACTGAAGCTTTCTTT
>.|.|TRBV14|TRBJ2-1
CASSTGLINEQFF
TGTGCCAGCAGCACGGGACTGATTAATGAGCAGTTCTTC
>.|TRBD2|TRBV4-3|TRBJ2-5
CASSQVPPPAGGPQETQYF
TGCGCCAGCAGCCAAGTACCCCCCCCAGCGGGGGGGCCTCAAGAGACCCAGTACTTC
>.|.|TRBV4-1|TRBJ1-3
CASSHQETRGSSGNTIYF
TGCGCCAGCAGCCACCAAGAGACGAGGGGCAGCTCTGGAAACACCATATATTTT
>.|TRBD2|TRBV19|TRBJ2-1
CASSIELAGVDEQFF
TGTGCCAGTAGTATCGAACTAGCGGGGGTCGATGAGCAGTTCTTC
>.|.|TRBV11-2|TRBJ2-1
CASSLVGVTYNEQFF
TGTGCCAGCAGCTTAGTGGGGGTTACGTACAATGAGCAGTTCTTC
>.|TRBD1|TRBV15|TRBJ1-2
CATSSPGTANYGYTF
TGTGCCACCAGCAGCCCCGGGACAGCCAACTATGGCTACACCTTC
>.|.|TRBV6-4|TRBJ2-3
CASSDGEGDTDTQYF
TGTGCCAGCAGTGACGGGGAGGGGGACACAGATACGCAGTATTTT
>once|TRBD1|TRBV2|TRBJ1-5
CASSLDRLNQPQHF
TGTGCCAGCAGTCTGGACAGGCTCAATCAGCCCCAGCATTTT
>.|.|TRBV11-2|TRBJ1-3
CASSWGGDTIYF
TGTGCCAGCAGCTGGGGCGGGGACACCATATATTTT